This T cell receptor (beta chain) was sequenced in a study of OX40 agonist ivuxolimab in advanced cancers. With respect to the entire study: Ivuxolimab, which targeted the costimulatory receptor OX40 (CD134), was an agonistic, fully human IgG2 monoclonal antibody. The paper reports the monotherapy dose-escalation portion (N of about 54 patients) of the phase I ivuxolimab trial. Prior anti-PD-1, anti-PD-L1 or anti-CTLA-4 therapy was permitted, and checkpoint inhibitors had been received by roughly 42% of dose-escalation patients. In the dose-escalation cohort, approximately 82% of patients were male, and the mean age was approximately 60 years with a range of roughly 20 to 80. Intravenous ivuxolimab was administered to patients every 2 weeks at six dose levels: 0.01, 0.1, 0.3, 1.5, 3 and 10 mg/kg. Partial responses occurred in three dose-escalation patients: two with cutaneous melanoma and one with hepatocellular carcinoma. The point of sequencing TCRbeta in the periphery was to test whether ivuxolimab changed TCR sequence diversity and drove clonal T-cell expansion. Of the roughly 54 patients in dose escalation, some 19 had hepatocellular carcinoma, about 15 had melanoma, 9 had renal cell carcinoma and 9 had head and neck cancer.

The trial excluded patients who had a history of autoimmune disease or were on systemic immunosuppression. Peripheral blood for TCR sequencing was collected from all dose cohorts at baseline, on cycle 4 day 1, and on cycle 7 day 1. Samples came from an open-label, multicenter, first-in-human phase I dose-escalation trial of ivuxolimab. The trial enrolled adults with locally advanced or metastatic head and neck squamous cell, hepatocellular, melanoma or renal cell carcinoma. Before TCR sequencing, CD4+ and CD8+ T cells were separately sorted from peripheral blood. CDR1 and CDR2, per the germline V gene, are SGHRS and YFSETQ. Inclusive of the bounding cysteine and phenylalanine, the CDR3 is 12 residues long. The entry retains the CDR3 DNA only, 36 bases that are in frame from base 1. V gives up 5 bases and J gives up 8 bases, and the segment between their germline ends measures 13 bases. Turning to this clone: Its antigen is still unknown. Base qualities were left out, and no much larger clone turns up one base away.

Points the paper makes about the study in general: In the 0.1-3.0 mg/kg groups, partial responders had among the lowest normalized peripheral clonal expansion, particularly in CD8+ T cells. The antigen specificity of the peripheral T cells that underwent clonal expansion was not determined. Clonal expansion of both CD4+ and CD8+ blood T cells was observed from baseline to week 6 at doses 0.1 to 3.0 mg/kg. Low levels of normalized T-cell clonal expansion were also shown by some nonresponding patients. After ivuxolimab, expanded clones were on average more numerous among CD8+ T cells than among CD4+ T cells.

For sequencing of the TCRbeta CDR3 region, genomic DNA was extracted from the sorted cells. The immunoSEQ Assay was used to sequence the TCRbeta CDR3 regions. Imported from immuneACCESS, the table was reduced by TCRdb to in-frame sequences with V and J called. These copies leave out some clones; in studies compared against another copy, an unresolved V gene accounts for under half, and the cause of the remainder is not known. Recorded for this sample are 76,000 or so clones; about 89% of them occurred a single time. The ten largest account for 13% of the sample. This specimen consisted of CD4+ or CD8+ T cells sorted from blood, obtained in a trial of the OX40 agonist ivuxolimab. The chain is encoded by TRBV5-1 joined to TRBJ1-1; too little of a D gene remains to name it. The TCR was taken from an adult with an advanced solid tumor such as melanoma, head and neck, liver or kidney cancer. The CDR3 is CASRIPGHEAFF. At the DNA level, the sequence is TGCGCCAGCAGAATACCGGGTCACGAAGCTTTCTTT.